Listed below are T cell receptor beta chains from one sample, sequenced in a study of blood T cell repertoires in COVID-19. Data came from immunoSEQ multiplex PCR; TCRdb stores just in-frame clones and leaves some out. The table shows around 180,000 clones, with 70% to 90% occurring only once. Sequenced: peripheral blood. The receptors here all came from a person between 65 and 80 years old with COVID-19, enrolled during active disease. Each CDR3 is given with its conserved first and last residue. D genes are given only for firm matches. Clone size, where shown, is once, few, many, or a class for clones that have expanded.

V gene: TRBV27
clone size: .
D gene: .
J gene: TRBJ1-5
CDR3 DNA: TGTGCCAGCAGTTTTTACGGGGATCAGCCCCAGCATTTT
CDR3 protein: CASSFYGDQPQHF

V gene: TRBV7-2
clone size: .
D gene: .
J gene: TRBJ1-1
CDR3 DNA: TGTGCCAGCAGCTTAAGATCTGGGGAGGGGACTTTCTTT
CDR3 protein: CASSLRSGEGTFF

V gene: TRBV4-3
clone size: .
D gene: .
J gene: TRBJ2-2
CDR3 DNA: TGCGCCAGCAGCCAAGATCAGGCCGGGGAGCTGTTTTTT
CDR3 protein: CASSQDQAGELFF

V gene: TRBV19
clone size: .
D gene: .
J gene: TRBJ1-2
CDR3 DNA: TGTGCCAGTAGTATGCCCCGCTACAACTATGGCTACACCTTC
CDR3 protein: CASSMPRYNYGYTF

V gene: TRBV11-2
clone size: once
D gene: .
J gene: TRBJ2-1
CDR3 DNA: TGTGCCAGCAGCTTAGTTAGGGGGGGGCGAGAGCAGTTCTTC
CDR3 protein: CASSLVRGGREQFF

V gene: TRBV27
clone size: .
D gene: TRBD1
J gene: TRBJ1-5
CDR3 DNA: TGTGCCAGCAGTCCACGGACAGGACCACGGTATCAGCCCCAGCATTTT
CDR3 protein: CASSPRTGPRYQPQHF

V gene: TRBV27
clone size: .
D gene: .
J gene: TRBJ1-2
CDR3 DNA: TGTGCCAGCACCTCAGATTACTATGGCTACACCTTC
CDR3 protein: CASTSDYYGYTF

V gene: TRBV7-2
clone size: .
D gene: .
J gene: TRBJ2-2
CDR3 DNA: TGTGCCAGCGAGCTTAAAGTAAGGGGAACCGGGGAGCTGTTTTTT
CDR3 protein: CASELKVRGTGELFF

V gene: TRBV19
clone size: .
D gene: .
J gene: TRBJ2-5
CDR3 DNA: TGTGCCAGTAGTCCCACAGGGTACCGGGAGACCCAGTACTTC
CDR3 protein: CASSPTGYRETQYF

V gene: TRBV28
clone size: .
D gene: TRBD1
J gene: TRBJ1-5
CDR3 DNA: TGTGCCAGCAGGACAGGGGGCGCGTGGGAGCCCCAGCATTTT
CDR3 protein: CASRTGGAWEPQHF

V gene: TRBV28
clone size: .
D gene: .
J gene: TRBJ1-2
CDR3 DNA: TGTGCCAGCAGTTTATACGAGGGCTATGGCTACACCTTC
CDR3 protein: CASSLYEGYGYTF

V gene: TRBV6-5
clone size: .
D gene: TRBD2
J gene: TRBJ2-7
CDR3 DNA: TGTGCCTCCCGGCTAGCGGGAAACTACGAGCAGTACTTC
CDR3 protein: CASRLAGNYEQYF

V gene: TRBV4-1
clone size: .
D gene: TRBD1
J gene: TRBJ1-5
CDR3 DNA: TGCGCCAGCAGCCAGGAGCGACAGGGGACGCATCAGCCCCAGCATTTT
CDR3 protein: CASSQERQGTHQPQHF

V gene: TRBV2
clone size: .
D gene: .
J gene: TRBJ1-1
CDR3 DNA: TGTGCCAGCAGGGTGGGGCAGCGGAACACTGAAGCTTTCTTT
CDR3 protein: CASRVGQRNTEAFF

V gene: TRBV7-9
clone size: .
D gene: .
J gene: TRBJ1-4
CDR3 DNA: TGTGCCAGCAGCCTAGGGACATCTTCAACTAATGAAAAACTGTTTTTT
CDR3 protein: CASSLGTSSTNEKLFF

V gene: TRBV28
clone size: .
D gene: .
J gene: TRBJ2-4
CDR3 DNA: TGTGCCAGCAGTTTAGGCCATCTAGCCAAAAACATTCAGTACTTC
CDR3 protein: CASSLGHLAKNIQYF

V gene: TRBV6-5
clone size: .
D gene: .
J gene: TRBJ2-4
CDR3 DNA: TGTGCCAGCAGATCCGGTCTTGAAGCCAAAAACATTCAGTACTTC
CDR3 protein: CASRSGLEAKNIQYF

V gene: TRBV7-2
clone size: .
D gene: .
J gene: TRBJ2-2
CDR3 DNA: TGTGCCAGCAGCATGGACAGATTATATACCGGGGAGCTGTTTTTT
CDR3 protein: CASSMDRLYTGELFF

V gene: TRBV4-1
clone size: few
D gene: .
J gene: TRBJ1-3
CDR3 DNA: TGCGCCAGCAGCCACGAGGGAAGCGGAAACACCATATATTTT
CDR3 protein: CASSHEGSGNTIYF

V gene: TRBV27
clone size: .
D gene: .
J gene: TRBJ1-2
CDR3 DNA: TGTGCCAGCCGGGCGGGGGGCGCGAACTATGGCTACACCTTC
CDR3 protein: CASRAGGANYGYTF

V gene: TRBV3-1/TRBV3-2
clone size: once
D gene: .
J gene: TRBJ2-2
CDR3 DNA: TGTGCCAGCACCAGGGGAGGGACGGGCACCGGGGAGCTGTTTTTT
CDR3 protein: CASTRGGTGTGELFF

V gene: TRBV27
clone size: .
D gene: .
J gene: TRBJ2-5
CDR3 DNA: TGTGCCAGCAGACCCCGAGGGCCACAATCCCTCCAAGAGACCCAGTACTTC
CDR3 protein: CASRPRGPQSLQETQYF

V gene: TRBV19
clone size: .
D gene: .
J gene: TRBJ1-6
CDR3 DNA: TGTGCCAGTAGTTTCCGGGGGACCGCTTCAAGCTCCTATAATTCACCCCTCCACTTT
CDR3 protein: CASSFRGTASSSYNSPLHF

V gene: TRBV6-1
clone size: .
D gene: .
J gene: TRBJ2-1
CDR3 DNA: TGTGCCAGCAGTGAAGGTAGTTTGTTAGTGAGCAATGAGCAGTTCTTC
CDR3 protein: CASSEGSLLVSNEQFF

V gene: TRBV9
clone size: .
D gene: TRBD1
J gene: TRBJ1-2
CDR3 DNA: TGTGCCAGCAGCTTGGACAGGGCTAGTGGTGGCTACACCTTC
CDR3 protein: CASSLDRASGGYTF

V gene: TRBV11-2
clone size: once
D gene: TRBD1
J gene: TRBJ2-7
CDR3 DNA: TGTGCCAGCAGCTTAGATTTCCCCGGGACAGTCTACGAGCAGTACTTC
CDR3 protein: CASSLDFPGTVYEQYF

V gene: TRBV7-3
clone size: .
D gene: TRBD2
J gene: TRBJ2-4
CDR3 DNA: TGTGCCAGCAGCTACAGCGGGAGTGGAGAGGCGATTCAGTACTTC
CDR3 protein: CASSYSGSGEAIQYF

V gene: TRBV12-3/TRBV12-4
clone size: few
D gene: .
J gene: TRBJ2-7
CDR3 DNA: TGTGCCAGCAGCCCCGGGAACACCTACGAGCAGTACTTC
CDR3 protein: CASSPGNTYEQYF

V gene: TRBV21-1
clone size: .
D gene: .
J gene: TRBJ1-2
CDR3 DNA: TGTGCCAGCATCGTGGGCAGGGTCGACTATGGCTACACCTTC
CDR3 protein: CASIVGRVDYGYTF

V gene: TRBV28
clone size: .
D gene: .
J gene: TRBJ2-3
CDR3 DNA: TGTGCCAGCACCCCACCGTGGGACAAAAGGGCAGATACGCAGTATTTT
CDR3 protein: CASTPPWDKRADTQYF

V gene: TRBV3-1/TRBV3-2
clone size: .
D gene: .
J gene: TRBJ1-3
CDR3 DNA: TGTGCCAGCAGCGAAACCAGTGGCTCTGGAAACACCATATATTTT
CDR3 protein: CASSETSGSGNTIYF

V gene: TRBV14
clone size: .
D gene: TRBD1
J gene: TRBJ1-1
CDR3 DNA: TGTGCCAGCAGCCAAAGAGGACAGGGGAAATTGAACACTGAAGCTTTCTTT
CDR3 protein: CASSQRGQGKLNTEAFF

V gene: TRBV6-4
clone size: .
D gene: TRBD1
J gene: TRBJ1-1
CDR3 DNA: TGTGCCAGCAGAGCGGGACAGGCGAACACTGAAGCTTTCTTT
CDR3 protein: CASRAGQANTEAFF

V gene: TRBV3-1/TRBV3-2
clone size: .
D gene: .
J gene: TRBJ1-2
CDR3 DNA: TGTGCCAGCAGCCAAGATGTCGGGGGTGGCTACACCTTC
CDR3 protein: CASSQDVGGGYTF

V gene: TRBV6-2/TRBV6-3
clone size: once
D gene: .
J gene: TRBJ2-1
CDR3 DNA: TGTGCCAGCAGTCGAACAGGAACCAGCTCCTACAATGAGCAGTTCTTC
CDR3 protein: CASSRTGTSSYNEQFF

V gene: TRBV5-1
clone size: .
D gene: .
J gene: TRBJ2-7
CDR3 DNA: TGCGCCAGCAGCCGAGAAGTGGTGACAGCCTACGAGCAGTACTTC
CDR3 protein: CASSREVVTAYEQYF

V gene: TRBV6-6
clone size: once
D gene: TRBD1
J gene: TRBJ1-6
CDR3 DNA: TGTGCCAGCAGTTACTCTCCGGGACAGGATAATTCACCCCTCCACTTT
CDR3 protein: CASSYSPGQDNSPLHF

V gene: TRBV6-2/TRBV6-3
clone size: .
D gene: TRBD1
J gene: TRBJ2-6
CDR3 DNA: TGTGCCAGCAGTGCCAGGGGGTCTGGGGCCAACGTCCTGACTTTC
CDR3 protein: CASSARGSGANVLTF

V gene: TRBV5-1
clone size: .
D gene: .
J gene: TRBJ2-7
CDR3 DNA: TGCGCCAGCAGCCTCCTAGACCCAAGCTCCTACGAGCAGTACTTC
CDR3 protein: CASSLLDPSSYEQYF

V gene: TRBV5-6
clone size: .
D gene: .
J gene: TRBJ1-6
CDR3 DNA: TGTGCCAGCAGTTTCGGGGGTTTCTCCTATAATTCACCCCTCCACTTT
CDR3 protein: CASSFGGFSYNSPLHF

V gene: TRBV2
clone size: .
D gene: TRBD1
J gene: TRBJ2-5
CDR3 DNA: TGTGCCAGCAGTATTGGACAGGGGAAAGAGACCCAGTACTTC
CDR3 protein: CASSIGQGKETQYF

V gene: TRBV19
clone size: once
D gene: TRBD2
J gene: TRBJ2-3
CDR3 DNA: TGTGCCAGTAGTATTCTTCGGACTAGCGCAGATACGCAGTATTTT
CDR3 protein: CASSILRTSADTQYF

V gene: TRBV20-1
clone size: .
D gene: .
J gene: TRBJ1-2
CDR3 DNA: TGCAGTGCTAGTAAGGGGGACTATGGCTACACCTTC
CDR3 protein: CSASKGDYGYTF

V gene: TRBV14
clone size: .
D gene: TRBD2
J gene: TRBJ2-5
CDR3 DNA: TGTGCCAGCAGCCAACTTTCCGGACTAGCTACCGAGACCCAGTACTTC
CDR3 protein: CASSQLSGLATETQYF

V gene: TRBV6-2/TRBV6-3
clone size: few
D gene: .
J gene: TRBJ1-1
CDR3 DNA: TGTGCCAGCAGTTACCAAAGGGGGGGCACGAACACTGAAGCTTTCTTT
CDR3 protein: CASSYQRGGTNTEAFF

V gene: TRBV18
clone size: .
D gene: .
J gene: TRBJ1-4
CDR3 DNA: TGTGCCAGCTCACCGGGTCAGGGGTTTGAAAAACTGTTTTTT
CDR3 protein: CASSPGQGFEKLFF

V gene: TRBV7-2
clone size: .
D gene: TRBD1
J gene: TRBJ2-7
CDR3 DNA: TGTGCCAGCAGTTGGGACAGGGGCCCCTACGAGCAGTACTTC
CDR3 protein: CASSWDRGPYEQYF

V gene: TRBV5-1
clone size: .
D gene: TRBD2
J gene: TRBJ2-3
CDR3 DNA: TGCGCCAGCTCGACTAGCGGGGAAAGGGGGGGTACGCAGTATTTT
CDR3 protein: CASSTSGERGGTQYF

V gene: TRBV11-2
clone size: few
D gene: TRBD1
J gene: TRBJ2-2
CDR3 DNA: TGTGCCAGCAGCACACACAGGGGGGTGGCCGGGGAGCTGTTTTTT
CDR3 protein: CASSTHRGVAGELFF

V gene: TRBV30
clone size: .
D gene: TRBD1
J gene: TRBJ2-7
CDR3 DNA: TGTGCCTGGACGACAGGGCGGCTAGCCTACGAGCAGTACTTC
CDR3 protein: CAWTTGRLAYEQYF

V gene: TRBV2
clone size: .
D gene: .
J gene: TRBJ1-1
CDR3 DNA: TGTGCCAGCGGGGGGTACCCTGAAGCTTTCTTT
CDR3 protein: CASGGYPEAFF

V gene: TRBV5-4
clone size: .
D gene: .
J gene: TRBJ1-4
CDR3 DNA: TGTGCCAGCAGCTCCCGACTTAATGAAAAACTGTTTTTT
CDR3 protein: CASSSRLNEKLFF

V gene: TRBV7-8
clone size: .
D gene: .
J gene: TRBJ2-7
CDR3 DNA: TGTGCCAGCAGCTTAGCCCAATCCTACGAGCAGTACTTC
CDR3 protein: CASSLAQSYEQYF